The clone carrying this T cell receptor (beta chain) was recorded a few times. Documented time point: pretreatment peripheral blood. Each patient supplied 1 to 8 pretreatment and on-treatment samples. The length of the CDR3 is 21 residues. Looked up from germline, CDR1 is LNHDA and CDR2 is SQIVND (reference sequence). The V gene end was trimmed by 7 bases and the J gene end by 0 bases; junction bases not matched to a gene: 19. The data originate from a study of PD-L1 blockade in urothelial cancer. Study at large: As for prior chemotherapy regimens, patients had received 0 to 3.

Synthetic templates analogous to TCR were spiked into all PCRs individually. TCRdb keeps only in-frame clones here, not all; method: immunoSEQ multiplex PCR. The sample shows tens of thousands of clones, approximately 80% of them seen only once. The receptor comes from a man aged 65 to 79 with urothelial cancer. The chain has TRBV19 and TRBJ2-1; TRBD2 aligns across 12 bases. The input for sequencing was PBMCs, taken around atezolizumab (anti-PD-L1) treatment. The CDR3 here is CASTQTVVGLAGSSSYNEQFF. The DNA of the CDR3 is TGTGCCAGTACTCAAACGGTTGTAGGACTAGCGGGATCGAGCTCCTACAATGAGCAGTTCTTC. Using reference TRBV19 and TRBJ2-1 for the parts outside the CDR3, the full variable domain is DGGITQSPKYLFRKEGQNVTLSCEQNLNHDAMYWYRQDPGQGLRLIYYSQIVNDFQKGDIAEGYSVSREKKESFPLTVTSAQKNPTAFYLCASTQTVVGLAGSSSYNEQFFGPGTRLTVL.